The clone carrying this T cell receptor beta chain was counted a few times. Its antigen is still unknown. CDR1 SGHVS and CDR2 FQNEAQ come from the germline V gene. This CDR3 spans 16 amino acids. The V gene lost 4 bases and the J gene lost 7 bases, with 17 bases spanning the gap. These data originate in a study of blood T cells in healthy people across ages. Whole-study results and caveats: Per million T cells, the diversity of TCR beta decreased roughly linearly as age advanced.

Each donor was a healthy Caucasian individual from Russia, aged roughly 6 to 95. Peripheral blood was drawn, 7.5 to 10 milliliters per donor. For the second PCR, which ran for about 7 to 11 cycles, a sample-barcoded 5' primer and a J-beta primer mix were used. Each CDR3 protein gets one entry after TCRdb re-called the 5' RACE reads with MiXCR. The table shows around 600,000 distinct CDR3 sequences, with around half occurring only once. V usage is TRBV7-8 and J usage is TRBJ1-6, with D uncertain. The receptor was derived from an elderly man in good health. Sequenced material: blood. CDR3 sequence: CASSSTRVALNSPLHF. Written as DNA, the CDR3 is TGTGCCAGCAGCTCCACCCGGGTCGCCCTAAATTCACCCCTCCACTTT.